This is a list of T cell receptor beta chains from one sample in a study of blood T cell repertoires in COVID-19. TCRdb keeps only in-frame clones here, not all; method: immunoSEQ multiplex PCR. In the table there are about 150,000 clones, more than 75% of which are singletons. The sample consisted of peripheral blood. All receptors derive from a man in his 60s with active or convalescent COVID-19. Both conserved end residues are trimmed from each CDR3. The D gene is left open where the match is weak.

V	D	J	CDR3
TRBV28	.	TRBJ2-7	ASSRRDRTSSYEQY
TRBV5-1	TRBD1	TRBJ1-6	ASSLAPTGDSPLH
TRBV28	TRBD1	TRBJ2-7	ASSFGFEGQGSYEQY
TRBV7-7	.	TRBJ2-7	ASSLAQGHEQY
TRBV28	TRBD1	TRBJ1-5	ASSPTDRGRDQPQH
TRBV19	TRBD2	TRBJ2-1	ASSIDGRGLAEQF
TRBV7-8	.	TRBJ2-7	ASSPGSYEQY
TRBV23-1	.	TRBJ2-1	ASSQSVLARKNEQF
TRBV24-1	.	TRBJ1-5	ATSDWVTEVPQH
TRBV10-1	.	TRBJ2-1	ASSVSCQRAFTRDEQF
TRBV7-3	.	TRBJ1-2	ASSPGVDYGYT
TRBV7-9	.	TRBJ1-4	ASTLQVAGTNEKLF
TRBV7-9	TRBD1	TRBJ1-1	AGTDSYTEAF
TRBV10-3	.	TRBJ2-2	AVRPSNTGELF
TRBV1	.	TRBJ2-2	TSSQVDRSNTGELF
TRBV28	.	TRBJ1-2	ASSLSLPRVANYGYT
TRBV15	.	TRBJ2-2	ATSRDSYTGELF
TRBV19	.	TRBJ1-1	ASTPRGYLNTEAF
TRBV2	.	TRBJ2-2	ASSEASTGELF
TRBV15	TRBD2	TRBJ2-1	ATSRLAGGPSNEQF
TRBV7-2	TRBD1	TRBJ1-2	ASSLGQGALGYT
TRBV9	TRBD2	TRBJ2-3	ASSISGLGEDTQY